The source of this T cell receptor (beta chain) is a study of cytomegalovirus exposure and HLA in healthy donors (dated by TCRdb to the late 2010s). A note on the overall study: According to an earlier analysis of 450 to 650 of the donors, some 180 million T cells yielded approximately 120 million unique TCR beta sequences and 276 Gb of sequence data. An early release that covered approximately 600 HLA-typed donors contained approximately 300 gigabases of sequencing data and tens of millions of unique TCR sequences. Among the approximately 400 genotyped donors, 81% belonged to the genetic ancestry cluster associated with self-reported Caucasian donors. The study aimed to test whether cataloging public T cell receptors could reveal signatures of past pathogen exposure. The study used immunosequencing to profile the T cell repertoires of 666 subjects and linked those repertoires to cytomegalovirus serostatus. Along with the approximately 670-subject first cohort, a separate validation cohort of over a hundred different subjects was used. To predict cytomegalovirus infection status, the study combined high-throughput TCR immunosequencing, statistical association of individual TCRs with disease status, and machine learning. In a later analysis, previously published TCR beta repertoires from 666 donors were re-analyzed and high-resolution HLA genotyping was added so that TCR occurrence patterns could be studied. In the later analysis, no new phenotypic data were used to find candidate immune exposures; instead, reliance was placed on TCR beta sequences and their occurrence across donors. An earlier analysis of around 580 of the donors used high-throughput TCR beta sequencing to judge whether each TCR beta V gene segment behaved as functional or pseudogenic. Donor age, sex, ethnicity and CMV serostatus were collected together with the repertoire data. Genome-wide SNP genotypes for about three fifths of the 666 donors were used in a later genetic analysis, which treated that subset as a discovery cohort. Every repertoire in the discovery cohort had been generated on one and the same sequencing platform. Class I and class II HLA loci were covered by the typing at four-digit resolution. Typing coverage varied by locus: roughly 629-630 donors for A, B, C, DRB1 and DQB1; under 550 for DQA1; more than 600 for DPA1; 450 to 480 for DPB1. Four to six DR-DQ haplotypes were handled as single units for association and clustering because linkage in the cohort was strong. Among some 400 genotyped donors of the cohort, an average of roughly 230,000 unique TCR beta nucleotide sequences was sequenced per donor, of which 15% to 20% were non-productive.

In total, approximately 700 healthy bone marrow donors made up the cohort. All cohort members were sampled while nominally healthy, although unrecorded immune exposures were likely present. The donor tested CMV seropositive, placing the donor among the 289 seropositive members of the cohort. A peripheral blood sample was collected from each donor, and TCR beta sequencing was performed on peripheral blood mononuclear cells. Genomic DNA extraction from the blood cell samples was performed with the Qiagen DNeasy Blood Extraction Kit. Study-wide conclusions, independent of this receptor: According to the authors, the approach could potentially be generalized to other disease states and immunological phenotypes. Only TCR beta chains were sequenced in this cohort, and the absence of alpha or paired-chain data limited detectable features. In vitro tests confirmed that a few of the cytomegalovirus-associated TCR beta chains recognize cytomegalovirus antigens. In a later genetic analysis, a missense DCLRE1C variant was associated with V-gene and J-gene trimming of TCR beta chains, and the association was replicated in an independent cohort. Because some donors lacked HLA typing at each locus, the association tests relied only on the typed subset. In an earlier analysis of some 640 of the donors, most TCR beta V segments were observed in productive rearrangements about 90% or about 30% of the time, broadly matching IMGT annotations. In a later analysis, several top co-occurrence clusters were reported to appear linked to parvovirus B19, influenza, CMV and Epstein-Barr virus. A further reported finding was that TCR beta sequences accurately predicted the HLA-A and HLA-B alleles for most subjects in the first cohort. Linkage disequilibrium might explain the correlated functional status among segregating V segments, but an unknown experimental factor could not be excluded. For the cohort, immune exposure information was limited to CMV serostatus. Most TCR sequences were seen in very few donors, while some public TCRs were found in many individuals. Cytomegalovirus status was reported to be diagnosed by the classifier with high specificity and sensitivity in both the original and validation cohorts. In the study, about 150 TCR beta chains were listed as associated with cytomegalovirus. A later genetic analysis reported fewer N-insertions in productive TCRs among donors in an Asian-associated ancestry cluster than the roughly 700-donor mean. When HLA alleles, especially DR and DQ, strongly co-occurred, TCR associations were difficult to assign to individual alleles. A later analysis found that HLA-associated TCR beta chains were more clonally expanded and had lower generation probabilities than equally common non-associated chains. The earlier analysis of approximately 540 of the donors excluded 15 to 20 rarely observed V segments, including chromosome 9 orphons, because counts were too low. Specific HLA alleles were associated with 15,000 to 20,000 TCR beta sequences at a false discovery rate of 0.05 in a later analysis. A cluster of highly shared sequence variants was judged likely to represent a technical artifact of the sequencing pipeline. Sequencing depth was assumed to be roughly uniform across donors in the presence/absence analyses, though that assumption may not hold. A later analysis found that TCR association rates varied across HLA loci, with DRB1 alleles showing the most associated TCRs and HLA-C alleles the fewest. In a later analysis, most CMV-associated TCR beta chains were found to appear HLA-restricted, with HLA associations seemingly driven largely by CMV exposure.

Notes on this clone: The specificity of this receptor is unknown. The record has no base qualities; no much larger clone is one base away.

Receptor amplification or capture employed the immunoSEQ multiplex PCR assay. The multiplex PCR relied on a mix of 60 forward primers for TCR Vbeta segments and 13 reverse primers for TCR Jbeta segments. Amplification of the CDR3 region of rearranged TCR beta genes was performed with a multiplex PCR assay on genomic DNA. Amplified TCR beta libraries were sequenced as 87-base-pair reads on the Illumina HiSeq System. Under the source paper's analysis protocol: Across the 700 or so repertoires, a later analysis counted roughly 77 million unique TCR beta chains, approximately 10 million of which were shared by at least two donors. A nearest-neighbor algorithm error-corrected the raw reads and collapsed the reads into unique sequences, merging closely related sequences to remove PCR and sequencing errors. CDR3 sequences were aligned to IMGT reference sequences to assign V, D and J gene segments. For a sequence to be retained, a match of at least six nucleotides was required to both a V gene segment and a J gene segment. A rearrangement was called productive if the CDR3 had no stop codons and remained in frame with V and J, and every other rearrangement was called non-productive. Following IMGT convention, CDR3 was defined as the stretch from the second conserved V-encoded cysteine up to the conserved J-encoded phenylalanine. Sequences without an unambiguous match to a single V gene segment were excluded from the earlier analysis of about 630 of the donors. In an earlier analysis of 500 to 750 of the donors, V segments were called functional above 56.7% productive rearrangements and were called segregating when the between-donor standard deviation exceeded 5%. To diagnose cytomegalovirus status from the catalog of TCR beta chain sequences, a statistical classification framework was built. A later analysis assigned V and J genes by comparing TCR nucleotide sequences with IMGT/GENE-DB human TR gene sequences. Using the TCRdist pipeline, a later analysis assigned CDR3 sequences along with most-parsimonious VDJ recombination scenarios. In a later analysis, each TCR beta chain was defined by its CDR3 amino acid sequence together with its V-gene family, and reads without a unique V-gene family were excluded. A later analysis removed several hundred highly shared, low-generation-probability nucleotide sequences to deal with suspected cross-contamination and a sequencing artifact. In a later analysis, a clonal expansion index was calculated for each public chain from normalized within-repertoire ranks of inferred template counts. In a later analysis, generation probabilities were computed with a VDJ recombination model fitted to out-of-frame rearrangements, and the resulting probabilities were checked against IGoR. A later analysis scored TCR-TCR, TCR-HLA and TCR-CMV co-occurrence with hypergeometric tests, applying a repertoire-size bias correction to TCR pairs. A later analysis estimated false discovery rates by permuting HLA or CMV assignments 20 times. In a later analysis, co-occurring TCRs were grouped with DBSCAN, and TCRdist sequence similarity was added when clustering was performed within HLA-allele-positive subsets. Co-occurrence clustering excluded repertoires with fewer than 30,000 or more than 120,000 public chains, plus five with anomalous nucleotide sharing. Imported from immuneACCESS, the table was reduced by TCRdb to in-frame sequences with V and J called. These copies leave out some clones; in studies compared against another copy, an unresolved V gene accounts for under half, and the cause of the remainder is not known. V, J and clone size are taken as reported in that table, and D and trimming were inferred from the DNA itself. Across this sample there are about 89,000 clones, with around 85% seen only once. Of the sample, 6.5% to 9% falls within the top ten clones.

This receptor was taken from a man aged 35 to 55 in good health and CMV-seropositive. Material for sequencing was PBMCs.

The bases are TGTGCCAGCAGCGTAGGAGGTGCCTCTCACACAGATACGCAGTATTTT. It translates as CASSVGGASHTDTQYF. The chain was built from TRBV9 and TRBJ2-3, with the D gene uncertain. Per the germline V gene, SGDLS is the CDR1 and YYNGEE is the CDR2. The CDR3 runs 16 residues from the cysteine to the phenylalanine. The only DNA kept is the CDR3, 48 bases in frame from the first base. The germline ends are 13 bases apart after V is trimmed by 0 bases and J by 2 bases.